This passage covers 26 T cell receptor beta chains from one sample sequenced in a study of control samples from healthy donors and cancer patients. TCRdb's copy holds only in-frame clones and misses some; the assay was immunoSEQ multiplex PCR. In the table there are about 83,000 clones, around 91% of which are singletons. The specimen sequenced was blood. These receptors all come from a man in his forties or fifties in good health.

The rearrangement joins TRBV2 to TRBJ1-2; possibly TRBD1 for D (5 bases). Trimming cost V 11 bases and J 6 bases, with 19 bases left between them. This CDR3 contains 13 residues. Germline V gene data show CDR1 as SNHLY and CDR2 as FYNNEI. CDR3 amino acids: CAGGEREGDGYTF. CDR3 bases: TGTGCCGGGGGGGAGAGAGAAGGAGATGGCTACACCTTC.

The chain is built from TRBV5-6 and TRBJ1-1, with D uncertain. V dropped 2 bases and J dropped 5 bases, with 13 bases sitting between them. Germline values: CDR1 SGHDT, CDR2 YYEEEE. The length of the CDR3 is 14 residues. CDR3 loop: CASSFYRGSTEAFF. In nucleotides, the CDR3 is TGTGCCAGCAGCTTTTACAGAGGGTCTACTGAAGCTTTCTTT.

The rearrangement joins TRBV7-8 to TRBJ1-5, with D unresolved. Germline V gene sequence: CDR1 SGHVS, CDR2 FQNEAQ. The germline V and J ends were trimmed by 1 base and 7 bases, with 11 bases remaining between them. The CDR3 consists of 14 residues. DNA for the CDR3: TGTGCCAGCAGCTTAGGGGAGAAATGGCAGCCCCAGCATTTT. As protein: CASSLGEKWQPQHF.

This sequence joins TRBV7-2 and TRBJ1-2, with D perhaps TRBD1 (5 bases). Germline CDR1 reads SGHTA; CDR2 reads FQGNSA. This CDR3 contains 13 residues. V lost 2 bases, J lost 13 bases, and 17 bases lay in between. The chain's CDR3 is CASSLRVLGTSTF. DNA for the CDR3: TGTGCCAGCAGCTTAAGGGTGCTCGGGACCTCCACCTTC. Full variable domain (outside the CDR3, taken from reference TRBV7-2 and TRBJ1-2): GAGVSQSPSNKVTEKGKDVELRCDPISGHTALYWYRQSLGQGLEFLIYFQGNSAPDKSGLPSDRFSAERTGGSVSTLTIQRTQQEDSAVYLCASSLRVLGTSTFGSGTRLTVV.

This rearrangement joins TRBV30 to TRBJ1-6; tentative D call: TRBD1 (6 bases). CDR1 is GTSNPN and CDR2 is SVGIG in the germline V gene (reference sequence). V was cut by 2 bases and J by 6 bases, with 11 bases left in between. This CDR3 comprises 14 residues. CDR3 bases: TGTGCCTGGAGTATAGACAGGAGTAATTCACCCCTCCACTTT. Its translation is CAWSIDRSNSPLHF.

The CDR3 reads CATSERTLNTGELFF. The CDR3 DNA follows: TGTGCCACCAGTGAGAGGACATTGAACACCGGGGAGCTGTTTTTT. J is TRBJ2-2 and V is TRBV24-1; maybe TRBD1 (5 bases). The CDR3 loop spans 15 amino acids. Trimming took 4 bases from V and 1 from J, leaving 9 bases between them. The germline V gene has CDR1 KGHDR and CDR2 SFDVKD.

The chain uses TRBV7-8 and TRBJ2-2; TRBD2 might be the D (6 bases). V was clipped by 5 bases and J by 4 bases, with 14 bases between them. CDR3 size: 15 residues. Germline V CDR1 and CDR2: SGHVS, FQNEAQ. CDR3 nucleotide sequence: TGTGCCAGCAGCACTGGAGGGCTCGGCACCGGGGAGCTGTTTTTT. Translation: CASSTGGLGTGELFF.

This clone was seen more than once but under ten times. This chain uses TRBV5-6 with TRBJ2-3; weak D call: TRBD1 (6 bases). Germline V gene sequence: CDR1 SGHDT, CDR2 YYEEEE. Between the trimmed V and J ends, which lost 4 bases and 1 base, there was a span of 13 bases. There are 15 residues in the CDR3. The CDR3 bases are TGTGCCAGCAGCCGGCGGACAGTCGGCACAGATACGCAGTATTTT. This sequence encodes CASSRRTVGTDTQYF.

The rearrangement joins TRBV10-3 to TRBJ1-1; D perhaps matches TRBD1 (6 bases). The CDR3 loop spans 14 amino acids. Trimming cost V 4 bases and J 6 bases, with 15 bases left between them. Per the germline V gene, CDR1 is ENHRY and CDR2 is SYGVKD. CDR3 region: CAISVLQGMAEAFF. The DNA of the CDR3 is TGTGCCATCAGTGTACTACAGGGAATGGCTGAAGCTTTCTTT.

A word on this clone: One end of the junction fails to match germline, which may point to a read error. The CDR3 here is CATSFKLGSTIYF. The DNA for the CDR3 is TGTGCCACCTCATTCAAACTTGGAAGCACCATATATTTT. The chain uses TRBV3-1 (or the pseudogene TRBV3-2) and TRBJ1-3; D remains unclear. The CDR3 spans 13 residues. Germline V gene sequence: CDR1 LGHDT, CDR2 YNNKEL (reference sequence).

This chain links TRBV7-9 with TRBJ2-5, with D possibly called TRBD1 or TRBD2 (7 bases each). Trimming pared 5 bases from V and 2 bases from J, leaving 15 bases between. The CDR3 extends over 15 amino acids. Germline V lookup: CDR1 SEHNR, CDR2 FQNEAQ (reference sequence). The CDR3 nucleotides read TGTGCCAGCAGCCTATACAGGGGAGGGCAAGAGACCCAGTACTTC. This gives the protein CASSLYRGGQETQYF.

V gene TRBV2 combines with J gene TRBJ1-1; no clear D gene. Trimming cost V 6 bases and J 12 bases, with 14 bases left between them. Per germline, CDR1 SNHLY and CDR2 FYNNEI. There are 11 residues in the CDR3. The CDR3 nucleotides read TGTGCCAGCAGAGGCGGTGCCAATACTTTCTTT. Amino acid sequence: CASRGGANTFF.

The chain has TRBV27 and TRBJ1-5; maybe TRBD1 (5 bases). The CDR3 length is 16 residues. Germline V gene data show CDR1 as MNHEY and CDR2 as SMNVEV (reference sequence). V lost 5 bases to trimming and J lost 2 bases, with 16 bases between them. The CDR3 DNA follows: TGTGCCAGCAGTCCGGGACTCTATAGGGGCAATCAGCCCCAGCATTTT. Translated: CASSPGLYRGNQPQHF.

This sequence joins TRBV10-3 and TRBJ1-6; 9 bases match TRBD1. CDR1 ENHRY and CDR2 SYGVKD come from the germline V gene. The CDR3 is 13 amino acids. V shed 11 bases, J shed 9 bases, and the junction held 8 bases outside the gene matches. This CDR3 reads CASTGGQGSPLHF. The CDR3 DNA sequence: TGTGCCTCCACAGGGGGACAGGGTTCACCCCTCCACTTT.

The CDR3 protein is CASSRQRGDTQYF. DNA of the CDR3: TGTGCCAGCAGCCGCCAGCGGGGGGATACGCAGTATTTT. The gene calls are TRBV12-3 or TRBV12-4 and TRBJ2-3, with 8 bases that match TRBD2. This CDR3 is built from 13 residues. V shed 6 bases and J 6 bases; nucleotides not matched to a gene: 5.

The chain is built from TRBV5-6 and TRBJ1-5; possible D gene TRBD1, 5 bases. The CDR3 extends over 14 amino acids. V shed 3 bases and J shed 8 bases, with 15 bases lying between them. The germline V gene has CDR1 SGHDT and CDR2 YYEEEE. The CDR3 here is CASSSRDGVKPQHF. CDR3 DNA sequence: TGTGCCAGCAGCTCTCGGGACGGTGTTAAGCCCCAGCATTTT.

The V call is TRBV10-3, the J call TRBJ2-1; tentative D call: TRBD1 (5 bases). The ends were cut back, 2 bases at V and 7 bases at J, with 12 bases in the middle. CDR3 length equals 14 residues. Germline lookup yields CDR1 ENHRY and CDR2 SYGVKD. The CDR3 DNA sequence: TGTGCCATCAGTGAGACAGGTCGGCAGAATGAGCAGTTCTTC. It specifies CAISETGRQNEQFF.

This sequence joins TRBV5-6 and TRBJ1-1, with D perhaps matching TRBD1 (5 bases). The germline gives CDR1 SGHDT, CDR2 YYEEEE. The CDR3 loop spans 18 amino acids. With 4 bases removed from V and 10 bases from J, the gap between germline ends came to 32 bases. CDR3 nucleotides: TGTGCCAGCAGCCCCTCCGGGGGAAGACGTCGGCCCCTCGGTACAGCTTTCTTT. It is translated as CASSPSGGRRRPLGTAFF.

This rearrangement joins TRBV6-2 or TRBV6-3 to TRBJ1-1; D is possibly TRBD1 (6 bases). The CDR3 consists of 13 residues. Between the trimmed V and J ends, which lost 4 bases and 11 bases, there was a span of 17 bases. Germline V gene data show CDR1 as MNHEY and CDR2 as SVGEGT. CDR3 sequence (DNA): TGTGCCAGCAGTTTGGACAGTTCGGGCGGCGCTTTCTTT. Amino acid sequence: CASSLDSSGGAFF.

The rearrangement joins TRBV30 to TRBJ1-1; D is uncertain. CDR3 length: 13 amino acids. Trimming shortened V by 2 bases and J by 6 bases, and 13 bases separated the two germline ends. Germline values: CDR1 GTSNPN, CDR2 SVGIG (reference sequence). CDR3 sequence reads: CAWSPEGWAEAFF. For the CDR3, the DNA is TGTGCCTGGAGTCCCGAGGGATGGGCTGAAGCTTTCTTT.

The V gene is TRBV7-2, the J gene TRBJ2-1, with 7 nucleotides matching TRBD2. The CDR3 consists of 13 residues. The trim removed 5 bases at V and 9 bases at J, leaving 7 bases unmatched. Looked up from germline, CDR1 is SGHTA and CDR2 is FQGNSA. The DNA of the CDR3 is TGTGCCAGCAGCCCCGTGGGAGGGCCTGAGCAGTTCTTC. Translated, it gives CASSPVGGPEQFF.

This clone was recorded once. The CDR3 DNA reads as TGTGCCAGCAGCTTGGAACTTCAGGGTGCCACGGGCTACACCTTC. It translates to CASSLELQGATGYTF. V gene TRBV7-2 combines with J gene TRBJ1-2; tentatively, D is TRBD1 (5 bases). The CDR3 length is 15 residues. Germline CDR1 is SGHTA and CDR2 is FQGNSA. Between the trimmed V and J ends, which lost 3 bases and 8 bases, there was a span of 19 bases.

The chain employs TRBV5-4 and TRBJ2-5; no definite D call. CDR3 length: 13 amino acids. V lost 4 bases and J 3 bases, leaving 10 bases between the germline ends. Germline V gene data show CDR1 as SGHNT and CDR2 as YYREEE (reference sequence). The CDR3 coding sequence is TGTGCCAGCAGCAAAGGCAGAGAAGAGACCCAGTACTTC. This translates into CASSKGREETQYF. The full variable domain, with the rest looked up from reference TRBV5-4 and TRBJ2-5, is ETGVTQSPTHLIKTRGQQVTLRCSSQSGHNTVSWYQQALGQGPQFIFQYYREEENGRGNFPPRFSGLQFPNYSSELNVNALELDDSALYLCASSKGREETQYFGPGTRLLVL.

A single count supports this clone. The V and J genes are TRBV30 and TRBJ2-1; perhaps D is TRBD1 or TRBD2 (5 bases each). Per germline, CDR1 GTSNPN and CDR2 SVGIG (reference sequence). The V end was cut by 4 bases, the J end by 10 bases, with 14 bases between. This CDR3 has 12 amino acids. DNA of the CDR3: TGTGCCTGGATGGGGGACCGGCCGGAGCAGTTCTTC. Translation gives CAWMGDRPEQFF.

This clone appeared a single time. V gene TRBV2 combines with J gene TRBJ2-1, with 8 bases lining up with TRBD2. Germline V lookup: CDR1 SNHLY, CDR2 FYNNEI. With 2 bases clipped from V and 7 bases from J, the junction kept 7 bases outside the gene matches. This CDR3 contains 15 residues. Here the CDR3 DNA reads TGTGCCAGCAGTGAATACTCCGCGGGGGGTAATGAGCAGTTCTTC. Translation gives CASSEYSAGGNEQFF. Drawing the rest from reference TRBV2 and TRBJ2-1, the complete variable domain is EPEVTQTPSHQVTQMGQEVILRCVPISNHLYFYWYRQILGQKVEFLVSFYNNEISEKSEIFDDQFSVERPDGSNFTLKIRSTKLEDSAMYFCASSEYSAGGNEQFFGPGTRLTVL.

In this sample, this clone turned up once. The chain is built from TRBV5-8 and TRBJ1-2, with 8 bases that match TRBD1. Germline values: CDR1 SGHTS, CDR2 YDEGEE. Trimming at V came to 4 bases and at J to 6 bases, leaving 11 bases not matched to a gene. The CDR3 contains 15 residues. CDR3: CASSIGQGISNGYTF. The CDR3 coding sequence is TGTGCCAGCAGCATAGGACAGGGAATTTCAAATGGCTACACCTTC. Based on the CDR3 plus reference TRBV5-8 and TRBJ1-2, the full variable domain is EAGVTQSPTHLIKTRGQQATLRCSPISGHTSVYWYQQALGLGLQFLLWYDEGEERNRGNFPPRFSGRQFPNYSSELNVNALELEDSALYLCASSIGQGISNGYTFGSGTRLTVV.